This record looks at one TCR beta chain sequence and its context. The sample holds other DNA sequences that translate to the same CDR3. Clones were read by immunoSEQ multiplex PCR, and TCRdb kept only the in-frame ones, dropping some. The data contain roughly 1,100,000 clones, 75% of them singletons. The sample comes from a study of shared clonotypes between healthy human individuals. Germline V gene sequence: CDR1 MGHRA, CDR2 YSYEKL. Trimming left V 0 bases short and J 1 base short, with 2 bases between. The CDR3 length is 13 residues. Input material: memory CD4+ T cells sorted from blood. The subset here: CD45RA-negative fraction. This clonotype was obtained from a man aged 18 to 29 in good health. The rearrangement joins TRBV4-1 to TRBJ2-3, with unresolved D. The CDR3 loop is CASSQEGTDTQYF. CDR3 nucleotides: TGCGCCAGCAGCCAAGAGGGCACAGATACGCAGTATTTT.